A selection of T cell receptor beta chains follows, all from one sample in a study of beta chain features in type 1 diabetes. Repertoires were generated with immunoSEQ multiplex PCR, while TCRdb's copy carries only in-frame clones and drops some. The table lists fewer than 450,000 clones, roughly 12% of them singletons. Sequencing used naive CD4+ T cells from blood. The receptors stem from a woman aged 18-29 years with type 1 diabetes. CDR3s include the opening cysteine and the closing phenylalanine or tryptophan. Each record gives: D gene, V gene, clone size, J gene, CDR3 DNA, CDR3 protein. The D gene is left open where the match is weak. The listing skips clone size in some rows; elsewhere it reads once, few, many or a size class.

d_gene: TRBD2; v_gene: TRBV11-2; abundance: NA; j_gene: TRBJ2-2; CDR3nt: TGTGCCAGCAGCTATCGTCCCGGACTAGCGGGGGAGCTGTTTTTT; CDR3aa: CASSYRPGLAGELFF
d_gene: TRBD2; v_gene: TRBV28; abundance: NA; j_gene: TRBJ2-7; CDR3nt: TGTGCCAGCAGAATACTTAGCGGGACTCTTCCGGGGGAGCAGTACTTC; CDR3aa: CASRILSGTLPGEQYF
d_gene: NA; v_gene: TRBV19; abundance: NA; j_gene: TRBJ1-1; CDR3nt: TGTGCCAGTAGTGCGCAGGGAGGCACTGAAGCTTTCTTT; CDR3aa: CASSAQGGTEAFF
d_gene: NA; v_gene: TRBV5-5; abundance: few; j_gene: TRBJ1-1; CDR3nt: TGTGCCAGCAGCTTCACAGAGAGCACTGAAGCTTTCTTT; CDR3aa: CASSFTESTEAFF
d_gene: TRBD2; v_gene: TRBV7-9; abundance: NA; j_gene: TRBJ2-1; CDR3nt: TGTGCCAGCAGCCCGCTAGCGGGCCTATACAATGAGCAGTTCTTC; CDR3aa: CASSPLAGLYNEQFF
d_gene: TRBD2; v_gene: TRBV5-1; abundance: NA; j_gene: TRBJ2-5; CDR3nt: TGCGCCAGCAGCGACGGACTAGCGGGAGGAGGGGAGACCCAGTACTTC; CDR3aa: CASSDGLAGGGETQYF
d_gene: NA; v_gene: TRBV5-1; abundance: NA; j_gene: TRBJ2-3; CDR3nt: TGCGCCAGCAGCTTGGCCTCCGCCGGGAGTTCAGATACGCAGTATTTT; CDR3aa: CASSLASAGSSDTQYF
d_gene: TRBD2; v_gene: TRBV18; abundance: NA; j_gene: TRBJ2-2; CDR3nt: TGTGCCAGCTCACCCGAAGCGGGGACTCTAGCGTTGTCCGGGGAGCTGTTTTTT; CDR3aa: CASSPEAGTLALSGELFF
d_gene: TRBD2; v_gene: TRBV5-4; abundance: NA; j_gene: TRBJ2-5; CDR3nt: TGTGCCAGCAGCCCGCCTGGGGGAGGGGTGGAGACCCAGTACTTC; CDR3aa: CASSPPGGGVETQYF
d_gene: TRBD1; v_gene: TRBV28; abundance: NA; j_gene: TRBJ2-1; CDR3nt: TGTGCCAGCATCTCCCCCCCTGGGACAGGGGGTAATACCAATGAGCAGTTCTTC; CDR3aa: CASISPPGTGGNTNEQFF
d_gene: NA; v_gene: TRBV5-4; abundance: NA; j_gene: TRBJ2-2; CDR3nt: TGTGCCAGCAGCTTAGGCGGTTCGAACACCGGGGAGCTGTTTTTT; CDR3aa: CASSLGGSNTGELFF
d_gene: TRBD1; v_gene: TRBV7-2; abundance: NA; j_gene: TRBJ2-7; CDR3nt: TGTGCCAGCAGCCGACCCGGGACAGCCTACGAGCAGTACTTC; CDR3aa: CASSRPGTAYEQYF
d_gene: NA; v_gene: TRBV6-1; abundance: few; j_gene: TRBJ1-1; CDR3nt: TGTGCCAGCAGTTCCCAGGTGAACACTGAAGCTTTCTTT; CDR3aa: CASSSQVNTEAFF
d_gene: NA; v_gene: TRBV30; abundance: few; j_gene: TRBJ1-1; CDR3nt: TGTGCCTGGAGTCTAGGACAAGAGAACACTGAAGCTTTCTTT; CDR3aa: CAWSLGQENTEAFF
d_gene: NA; v_gene: TRBV15; abundance: few; j_gene: TRBJ2-7; CDR3nt: TGTGCCACCAGCAGAGGGCTAGGGAGCTACGAGCAGTACTTC; CDR3aa: CATSRGLGSYEQYF
d_gene: TRBD1; v_gene: TRBV11-3; abundance: few; j_gene: TRBJ1-6; CDR3nt: TGTGCCAGCAGTTATGACAGGGGCAATTCACCCCTCCACTTT; CDR3aa: CASSYDRGNSPLHF
d_gene: TRBD2; v_gene: TRBV25-1; abundance: NA; j_gene: TRBJ2-1; CDR3nt: TGTGCCAGCAGTGATCTGGGACTAGCGGGAGGGGTCTACAATGAGCAGTTCTTC; CDR3aa: CASSDLGLAGGVYNEQFF
d_gene: TRBD2; v_gene: TRBV7-8; abundance: few; j_gene: TRBJ2-3; CDR3nt: TGTGCCAGCAGCCCAGCACTAGCGGGAGTGACAGATACGCAGTATTTT; CDR3aa: CASSPALAGVTDTQYF
d_gene: NA; v_gene: TRBV7-2; abundance: few; j_gene: TRBJ1-5; CDR3nt: TGTGCCAGCAGCTTAGTAGCCGAACGCAATCAGCCCCAGCATTTT; CDR3aa: CASSLVAERNQPQHF
d_gene: NA; v_gene: TRBV5-1; abundance: few; j_gene: TRBJ2-1; CDR3nt: TGCGCCAGCAGCTACCCCTACTACAGGGTGAAATCCTACAATGAGCAGTTCTTC; CDR3aa: CASSYPYYRVKSYNEQFF
d_gene: NA; v_gene: TRBV7-3; abundance: NA; j_gene: TRBJ2-7; CDR3nt: TGTGCCAGCAGCCAAGCAGGGTTGAGGGAGCAGTACTTC; CDR3aa: CASSQAGLREQYF
d_gene: NA; v_gene: TRBV10-3; abundance: NA; j_gene: TRBJ2-5; CDR3nt: TGTGCCATCAGTGAGTCGCCGACAGTCCAAGAGACCCAGTACTTC; CDR3aa: CAISESPTVQETQYF